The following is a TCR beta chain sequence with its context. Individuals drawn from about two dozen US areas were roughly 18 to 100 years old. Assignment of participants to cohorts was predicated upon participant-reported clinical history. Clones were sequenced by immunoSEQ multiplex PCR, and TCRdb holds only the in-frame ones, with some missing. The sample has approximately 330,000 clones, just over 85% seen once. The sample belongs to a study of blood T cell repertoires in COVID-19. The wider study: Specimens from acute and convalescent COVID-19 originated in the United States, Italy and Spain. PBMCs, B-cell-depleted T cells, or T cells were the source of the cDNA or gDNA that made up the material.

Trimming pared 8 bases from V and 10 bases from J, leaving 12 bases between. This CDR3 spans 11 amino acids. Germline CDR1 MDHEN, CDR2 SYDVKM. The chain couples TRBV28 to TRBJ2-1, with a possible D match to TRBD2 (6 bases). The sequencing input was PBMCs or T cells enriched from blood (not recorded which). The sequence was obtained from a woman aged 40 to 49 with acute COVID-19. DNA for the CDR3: TGTGCCAGCGACGGGAGATACGAGCAGTTCTTC. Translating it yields CASDGRYEQFF.